This T cell receptor (beta chain) was captured in a study of high-grade serous ovarian cancer treatment subgroups. Broader study findings: TCR clonal relatedness correlated positively with neoantigen level. Different patients shared almost no repertoire; same-patient tumors shared about 0.11 to 0.79.

Tumor samples were taken before definitive surgery or chemotherapy. Profiling relied on immunoSEQ multiplex PCR, and the TCRdb table lists in-frame clones only, not all of them. This repertoire shows around 4,200 clones, 70% to 80% found once; its top ten account for roughly 9%. This clone was counted between two and nine times. Its antigen is as yet unknown. The clonotype originates from a human donor with high-grade serous ovarian cancer. The material sequenced was tumor tissue.

The CDR3 is CASSERNSYEAFF. The DNA for the CDR3 is TGTGCCAGCAGCGAACGGAACAGTTATGAAGCTTTCTTT. The J gene is TRBJ1-1, the V gene TRBV5-4; D is uncertain. Trimming shortened V by 4 bases and J by 7 bases, and 14 bases separated the two germline ends. The CDR3 is made up of 13 amino acids. Per the germline V gene, CDR1 is SGHNT and CDR2 is YYREEE (reference sequence).